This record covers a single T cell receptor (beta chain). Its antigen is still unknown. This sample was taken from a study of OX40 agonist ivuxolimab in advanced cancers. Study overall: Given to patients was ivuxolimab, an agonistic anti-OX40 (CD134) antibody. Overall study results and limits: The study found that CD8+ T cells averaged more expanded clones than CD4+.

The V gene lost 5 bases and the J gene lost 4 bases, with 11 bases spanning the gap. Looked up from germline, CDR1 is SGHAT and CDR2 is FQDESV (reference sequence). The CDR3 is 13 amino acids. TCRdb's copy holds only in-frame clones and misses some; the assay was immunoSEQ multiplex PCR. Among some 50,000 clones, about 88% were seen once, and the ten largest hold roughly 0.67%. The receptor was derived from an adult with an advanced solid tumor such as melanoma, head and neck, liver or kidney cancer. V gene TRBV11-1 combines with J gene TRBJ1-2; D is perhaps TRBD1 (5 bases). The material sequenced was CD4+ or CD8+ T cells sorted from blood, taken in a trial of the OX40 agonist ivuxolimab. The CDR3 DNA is TGTGCCAGCAGCAGGGGCGCCGGCTATGGCTACACCTTC. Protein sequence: CASSRGAGYGYTF.